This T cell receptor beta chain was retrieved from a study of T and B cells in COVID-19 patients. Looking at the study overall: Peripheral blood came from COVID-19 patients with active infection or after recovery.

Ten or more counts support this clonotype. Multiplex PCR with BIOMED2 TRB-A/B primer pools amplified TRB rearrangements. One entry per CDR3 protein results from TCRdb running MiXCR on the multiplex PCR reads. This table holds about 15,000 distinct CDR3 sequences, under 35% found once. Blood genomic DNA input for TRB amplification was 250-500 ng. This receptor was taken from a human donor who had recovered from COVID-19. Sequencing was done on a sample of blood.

CDR3: CATSSNLGYEAFF. The DNA for the CDR3 is TGTGCCACCAGCAGCAACCTAGGATACGAAGCTTTCTTT. V is TRBV15 and J is TRBJ1-1; D remains ambiguous. Germline assignment: CDR1 LNHNV and CDR2 YYDKDF (reference sequence). The CDR3 runs 13 residues. Trimming took off 3 bases at V and 8 bases at J, with 13 bases between the two ends. The whole variable domain, remainder taken from reference TRBV15 and TRBJ1-1, is DAMVIQNPRYQVTQFGKPVTLSCSQTLNHNVMYWYQQKSSQAPKLLFHYYDKDFNNEADTPDNFQSRRPNTSFCFLDIRSPGLGDTAMYLCATSSNLGYEAFFGQGTRLTVV.